This T cell receptor (beta chain) was identified in a study of beta chain features in type 1 diabetes. Sequencing targeted expressed TCRB transcripts, as all isolated RNA had been reverse transcribed. The assay was immunoSEQ multiplex PCR, and TCRdb's table has in-frame clones only and misses some. The table includes roughly 730,000 clones, roughly 13% detected once. Comment on this clone: Its antigen remains unidentified.

Study-wide results and caveats: Among patients with Type 1 diabetes, TCRB CDR3s were moderately but significantly shorter in every one of the four CD4+ subsets.

Germline CDR1 and CDR2: SGHRS and YFSETQ. V lost 1 base, J lost 0 bases, and 8 bases lay in between. The CDR3 covers 15 residues. The receptor was isolated from a man in his late teens or twenties with type 1 diabetes. The sequencing sample was made of naive CD4+ T cells from blood. This chain joins TRBV5-1 and TRBJ2-1; D not certain. The CDR3 reads CASSLNEASYNEQFF. The CDR3, as DNA: TGCGCCAGCAGCTTGAACGAGGCCTCCTACAATGAGCAGTTCTTC.